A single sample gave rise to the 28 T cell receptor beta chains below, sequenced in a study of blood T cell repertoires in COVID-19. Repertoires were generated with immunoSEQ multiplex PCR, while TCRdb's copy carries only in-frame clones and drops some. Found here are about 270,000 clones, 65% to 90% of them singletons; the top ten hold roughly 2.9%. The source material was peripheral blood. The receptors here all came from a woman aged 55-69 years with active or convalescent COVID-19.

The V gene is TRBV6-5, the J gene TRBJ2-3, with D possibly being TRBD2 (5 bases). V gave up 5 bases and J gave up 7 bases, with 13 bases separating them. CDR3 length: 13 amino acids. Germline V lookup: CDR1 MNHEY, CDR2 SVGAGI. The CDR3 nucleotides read TGTGCCAGCAGTCCGACGACGGGATATACGCAGTATTTT. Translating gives CASSPTTGYTQYF.

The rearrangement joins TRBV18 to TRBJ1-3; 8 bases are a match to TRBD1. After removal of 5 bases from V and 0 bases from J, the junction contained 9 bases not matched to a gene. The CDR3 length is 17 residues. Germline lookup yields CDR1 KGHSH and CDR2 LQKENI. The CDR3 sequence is CASSSLTGALSGNTIYF. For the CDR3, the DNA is TGTGCCAGCTCATCACTGACAGGGGCACTCTCTGGAAACACCATATATTTT.

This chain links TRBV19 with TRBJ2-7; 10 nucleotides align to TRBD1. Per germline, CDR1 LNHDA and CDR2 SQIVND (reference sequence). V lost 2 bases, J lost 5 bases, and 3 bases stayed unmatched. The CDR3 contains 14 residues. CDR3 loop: CASSIRQGAHEQYF. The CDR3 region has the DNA TGTGCCAGTAGTATACGACAGGGGGCCCACGAGCAGTACTTC.

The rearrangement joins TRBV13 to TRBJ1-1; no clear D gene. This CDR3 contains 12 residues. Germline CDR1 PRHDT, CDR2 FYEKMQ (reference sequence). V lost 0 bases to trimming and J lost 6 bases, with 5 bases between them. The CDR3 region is CASSLGVAEAFF. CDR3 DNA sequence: TGTGCCAGCAGCTTAGGAGTAGCTGAAGCTTTCTTT.

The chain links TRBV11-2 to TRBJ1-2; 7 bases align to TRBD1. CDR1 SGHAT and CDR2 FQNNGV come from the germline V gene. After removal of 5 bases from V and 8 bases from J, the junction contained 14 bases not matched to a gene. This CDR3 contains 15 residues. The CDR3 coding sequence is TGTGCCAGCAGCCCCACAGGGGCGGTAGTTAGGGGCTACACCTTC. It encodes CASSPTGAVVRGYTF. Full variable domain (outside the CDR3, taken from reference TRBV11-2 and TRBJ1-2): EAGVAQSPRYKIIEKRQSVAFWCNPISGHATLYWYQQILGQGPKLLIQFQNNGVVDDSQLPKDRFSAERLKGVDSTLKIQPAKLEDSAVYLCASSPTGAVVRGYTFGSGTRLTVV.

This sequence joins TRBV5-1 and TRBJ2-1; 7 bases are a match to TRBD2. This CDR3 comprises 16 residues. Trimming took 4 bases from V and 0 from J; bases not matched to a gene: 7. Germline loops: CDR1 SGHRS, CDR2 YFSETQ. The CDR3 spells CASSPSGVSSYNEQFF. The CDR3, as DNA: TGCGCCAGCAGCCCAAGCGGGGTGAGCTCCTACAATGAGCAGTTCTTC. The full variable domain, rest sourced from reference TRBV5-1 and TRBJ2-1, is KAGVTQTPRYLIKTRGQQVTLSCSPISGHRSVSWYQQTPGQGLQFLFEYFSETQRNKGNFPGRFSGRQFSNSRSEMNVSTLELGDSALYLCASSPSGVSSYNEQFFGPGTRLTVL.

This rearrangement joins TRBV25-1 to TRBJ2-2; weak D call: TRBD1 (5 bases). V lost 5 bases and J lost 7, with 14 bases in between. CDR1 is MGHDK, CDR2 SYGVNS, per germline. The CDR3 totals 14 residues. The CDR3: CASSQGRAYGELFF. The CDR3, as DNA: TGTGCCAGCAGTCAAGGCAGGGCGTACGGGGAGCTGTTTTTT.

The CDR3 coding sequence is TGTGCCAGCGGGCTCCGCCTTAACTATGGCTACACCTTC. Its translation is CASGLRLNYGYTF. This rearrangement joins TRBV27 to TRBJ1-2; D call uncertain. There are 13 residues in the CDR3. V was clipped by 8 bases and J by 1 base, with 11 bases between them. Germline V lookup: CDR1 MNHEY, CDR2 SMNVEV (reference sequence).

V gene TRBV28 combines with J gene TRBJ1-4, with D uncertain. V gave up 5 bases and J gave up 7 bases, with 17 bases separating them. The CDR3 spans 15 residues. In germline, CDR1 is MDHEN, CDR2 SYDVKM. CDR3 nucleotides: TGTGCCAGCAGTGTCCCCGGCGGGAGGGCTGAAAAACTGTTTTTT. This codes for CASSVPGGRAEKLFF. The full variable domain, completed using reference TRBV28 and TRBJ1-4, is DVKVTQSSRYLVKRTGEKVFLECVQDMDHENMFWYRQDPGLGLRLIYFSYDVKMKEKGDIPEGYSVSREKKERFSLILESASTNQTSMYLCASSVPGGRAEKLFFGSGTQLSVL.

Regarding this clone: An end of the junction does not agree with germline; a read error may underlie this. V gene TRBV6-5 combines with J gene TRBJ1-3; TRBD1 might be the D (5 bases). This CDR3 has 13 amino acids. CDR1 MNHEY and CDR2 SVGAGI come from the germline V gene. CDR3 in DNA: TGTGCCAGCAGCTACTTGGGGCTGAACACCATATATTTT. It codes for CASSYLGLNTIYF.

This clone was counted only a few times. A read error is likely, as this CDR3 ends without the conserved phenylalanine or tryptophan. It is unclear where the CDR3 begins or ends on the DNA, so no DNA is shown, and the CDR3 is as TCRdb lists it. CDR3 residues: CASSPLGGAVYY. J is TRBJ1-6 and V is TRBV3-1 (or the pseudogene TRBV3-2). The CDR3 has 12 residues if both end residues are counted. Germline V gene data show CDR1 as LGHDT and CDR2 as YNNKEL (reference sequence).

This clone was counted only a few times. The CDR3 coding sequence is TGTGCCAGCAGCCTTAACCTACTGATCTCTAACTATGGCTACACCTTC. This translates into CASSLNLLISNYGYTF. The genes are TRBV7-2 and TRBJ1-2, with unresolved D. In germline, CDR1 is SGHTA, CDR2 FQGNSA. The CDR3 is made up of 16 amino acids. Trimming stripped 5 bases from V and 0 bases from J, with 16 bases between.

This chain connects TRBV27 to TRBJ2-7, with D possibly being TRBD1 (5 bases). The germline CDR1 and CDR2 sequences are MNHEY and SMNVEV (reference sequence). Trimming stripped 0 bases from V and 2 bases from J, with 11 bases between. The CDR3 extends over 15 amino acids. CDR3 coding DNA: TGTGCCAGCAGTTTATCAACCCTGGGGCCCTACGAGCAGTACTTC. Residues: CASSLSTLGPYEQYF.

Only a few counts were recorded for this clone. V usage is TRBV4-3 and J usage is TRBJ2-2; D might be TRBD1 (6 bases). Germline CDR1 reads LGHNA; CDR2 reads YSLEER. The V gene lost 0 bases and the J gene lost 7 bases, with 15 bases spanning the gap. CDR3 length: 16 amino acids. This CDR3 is CASSQDHRVGIGELFF. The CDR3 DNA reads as TGCGCCAGCAGCCAAGACCACAGGGTAGGAATCGGGGAGCTGTTTTTT.

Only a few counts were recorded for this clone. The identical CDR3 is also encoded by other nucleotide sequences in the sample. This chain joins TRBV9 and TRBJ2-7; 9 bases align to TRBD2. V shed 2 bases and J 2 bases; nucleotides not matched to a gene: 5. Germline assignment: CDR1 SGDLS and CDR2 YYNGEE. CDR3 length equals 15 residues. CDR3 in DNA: TGTGCCAGCAGCGTCGGAGCGGGGGGCCCCTACGAGCAGTACTTC. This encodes CASSVGAGGPYEQYF.

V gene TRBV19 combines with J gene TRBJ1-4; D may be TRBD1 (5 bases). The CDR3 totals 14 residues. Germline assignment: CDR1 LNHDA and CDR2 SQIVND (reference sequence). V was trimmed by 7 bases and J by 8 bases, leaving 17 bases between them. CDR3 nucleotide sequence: TGTGCCAGTATGAGACCAGGGCTAGGGGAAAAACTGTTTTTT. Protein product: CASMRPGLGEKLFF.

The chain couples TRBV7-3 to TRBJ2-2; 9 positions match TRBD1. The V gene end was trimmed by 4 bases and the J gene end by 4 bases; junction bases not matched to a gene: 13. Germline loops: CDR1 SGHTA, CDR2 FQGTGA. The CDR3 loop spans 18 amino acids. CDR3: CASSSFLGDRESTGELFF. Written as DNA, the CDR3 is TGTGCCAGCAGCTCCTTCTTGGGGGACAGGGAGAGCACCGGGGAGCTGTTTTTT.

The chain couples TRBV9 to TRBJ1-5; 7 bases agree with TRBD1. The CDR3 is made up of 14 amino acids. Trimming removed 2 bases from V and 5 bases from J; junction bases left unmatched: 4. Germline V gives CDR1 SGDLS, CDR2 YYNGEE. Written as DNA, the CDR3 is TGTGCCAGCAGCGTTGGGGACAGCGATCAGCCCCAGCATTTT. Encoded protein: CASSVGDSDQPQHF.

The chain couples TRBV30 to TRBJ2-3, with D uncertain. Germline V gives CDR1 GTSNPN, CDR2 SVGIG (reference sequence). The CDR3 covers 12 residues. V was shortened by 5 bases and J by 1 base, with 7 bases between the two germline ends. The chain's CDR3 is CAWAGGTDTQYF. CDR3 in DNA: TGTGCCTGGGCTGGAGGCACAGATACGCAGTATTTT.

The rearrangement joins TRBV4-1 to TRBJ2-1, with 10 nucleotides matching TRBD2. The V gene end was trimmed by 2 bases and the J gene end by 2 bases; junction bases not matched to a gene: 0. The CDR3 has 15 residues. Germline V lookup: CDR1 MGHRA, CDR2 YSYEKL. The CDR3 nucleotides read TGCGCCAGCAGCCAAAGCGGGGGGGCCTACAATGAGCAGTTCTTC. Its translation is CASSQSGGAYNEQFF.

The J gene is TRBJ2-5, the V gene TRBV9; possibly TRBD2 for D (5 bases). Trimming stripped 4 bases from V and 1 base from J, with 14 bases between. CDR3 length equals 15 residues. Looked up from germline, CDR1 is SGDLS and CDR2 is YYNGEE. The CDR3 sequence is CASSPEGWSQETQYF. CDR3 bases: TGTGCCAGCAGCCCCGAGGGCTGGAGCCAAGAGACCCAGTACTTC.

Here the CDR3 DNA reads TGTGCCAGTAGTACCCAACCTAGCGGACCCTACGAGCAGTACTTC. Protein product: CASSTQPSGPYEQYF. This chain uses TRBV19 with TRBJ2-7, with 7 nucleotides matching TRBD2. V lost 4 bases, J lost 2 bases, and 8 bases stayed unmatched. There are 15 residues in the CDR3. Germline V CDR1 and CDR2: LNHDA, SQIVND (reference sequence).

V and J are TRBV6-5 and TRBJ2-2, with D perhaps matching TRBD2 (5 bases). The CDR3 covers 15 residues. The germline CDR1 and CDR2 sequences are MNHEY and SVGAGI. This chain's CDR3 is CATCGFLPTTGELFF. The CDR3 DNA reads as TGTGCTACCTGCGGGTTCCTACCCACCACCGGGGAGCTGTTTTTT.

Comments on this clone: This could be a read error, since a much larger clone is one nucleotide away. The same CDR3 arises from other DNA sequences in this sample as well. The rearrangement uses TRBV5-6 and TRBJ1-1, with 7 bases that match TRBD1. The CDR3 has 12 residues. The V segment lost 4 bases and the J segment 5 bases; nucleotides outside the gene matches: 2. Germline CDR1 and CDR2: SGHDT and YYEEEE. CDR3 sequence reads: CASSPGGTEAFF. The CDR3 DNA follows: TGTGCCAGCAGCCCAGGGGGAACTGAAGCTTTCTTT.

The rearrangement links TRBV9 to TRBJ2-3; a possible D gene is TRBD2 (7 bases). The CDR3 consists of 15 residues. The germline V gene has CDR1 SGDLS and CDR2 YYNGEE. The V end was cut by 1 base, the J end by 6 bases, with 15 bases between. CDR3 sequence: CASSVSGGLVDTQYF. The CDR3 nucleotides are TGTGCCAGCAGCGTATCCGGGGGGCTTGTGGATACGCAGTATTTT.

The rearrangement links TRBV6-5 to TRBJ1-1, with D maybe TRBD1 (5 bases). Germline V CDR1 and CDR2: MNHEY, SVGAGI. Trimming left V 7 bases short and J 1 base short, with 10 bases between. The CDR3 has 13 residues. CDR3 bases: TGTGCCAGCAATCGGCAGGGGAACACTGAAGCTTTCTTT. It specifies CASNRQGNTEAFF.

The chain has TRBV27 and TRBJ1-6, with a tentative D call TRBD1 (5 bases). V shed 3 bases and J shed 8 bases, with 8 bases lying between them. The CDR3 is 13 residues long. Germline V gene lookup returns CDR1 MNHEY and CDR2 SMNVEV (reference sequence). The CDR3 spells CASSLQGDSPLHF. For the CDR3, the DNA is TGTGCCAGCAGTTTGCAAGGGGATTCACCCCTCCACTTT.

CDR3 protein: CAISATSSYNEQFF. CDR3 coding DNA: TGTGCCATCAGTGCGACTAGCTCCTACAATGAGCAGTTCTTC. The chain has TRBV10-3 and TRBJ2-1; D is perhaps TRBD2 (6 bases). The CDR3 loop spans 14 amino acids. Trimming left V 4 bases short and J 0 bases short, with 7 bases between. Germline V gene lookup returns CDR1 ENHRY and CDR2 SYGVKD.